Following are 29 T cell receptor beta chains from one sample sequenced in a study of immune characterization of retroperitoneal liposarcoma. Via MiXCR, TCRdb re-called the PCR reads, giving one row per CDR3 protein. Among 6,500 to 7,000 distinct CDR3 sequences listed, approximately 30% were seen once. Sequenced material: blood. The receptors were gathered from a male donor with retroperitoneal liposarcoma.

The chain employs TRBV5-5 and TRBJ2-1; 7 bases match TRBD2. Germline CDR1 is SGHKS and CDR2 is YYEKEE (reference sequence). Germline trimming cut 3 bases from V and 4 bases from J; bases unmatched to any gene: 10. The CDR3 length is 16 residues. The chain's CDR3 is CASSSIAGEGYNEQFF. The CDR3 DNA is TGTGCCAGCAGCTCGATTGCCGGGGAGGGATACAATGAGCAGTTCTTC.

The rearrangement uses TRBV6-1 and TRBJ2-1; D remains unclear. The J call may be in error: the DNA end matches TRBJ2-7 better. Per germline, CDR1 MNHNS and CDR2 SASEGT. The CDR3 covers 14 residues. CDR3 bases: TGTGCCAGCAGTGACGGCGGCAGAAACTACGAGCAGTACTTC. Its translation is CASSDGGRNYEQYF.

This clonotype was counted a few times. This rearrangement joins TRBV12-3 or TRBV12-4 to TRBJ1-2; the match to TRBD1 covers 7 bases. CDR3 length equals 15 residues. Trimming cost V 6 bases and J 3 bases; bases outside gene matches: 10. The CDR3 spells CASSQGVGADYGYTF. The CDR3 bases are TGTGCCAGCAGCCAGGGGGTGGGGGCTGACTATGGCTACACCTTC.

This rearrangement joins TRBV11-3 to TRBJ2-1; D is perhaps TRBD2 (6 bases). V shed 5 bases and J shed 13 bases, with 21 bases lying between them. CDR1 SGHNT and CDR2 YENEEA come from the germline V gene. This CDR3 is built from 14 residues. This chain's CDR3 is CASSPRTKTETQFF. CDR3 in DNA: TGTGCCAGCAGCCCCCGGACTAAAACGGAGACCCAGTTCTTC.

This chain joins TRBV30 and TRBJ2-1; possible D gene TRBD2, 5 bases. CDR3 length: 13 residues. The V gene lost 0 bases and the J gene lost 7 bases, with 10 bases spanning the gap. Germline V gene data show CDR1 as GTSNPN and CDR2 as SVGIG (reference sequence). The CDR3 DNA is TGTGCCTGGAGTGTGACCTGGGAGAATGAGCAGTTCTTC. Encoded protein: CAWSVTWENEQFF.

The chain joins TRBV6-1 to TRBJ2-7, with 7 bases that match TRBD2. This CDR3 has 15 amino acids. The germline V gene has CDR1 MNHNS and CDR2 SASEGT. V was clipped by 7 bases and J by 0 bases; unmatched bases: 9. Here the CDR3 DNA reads TGTGCCAGCATGGGGGGGGACCTTTTCTCCTACGAGCAGTACTTC. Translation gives CASMGGDLFSYEQYF.

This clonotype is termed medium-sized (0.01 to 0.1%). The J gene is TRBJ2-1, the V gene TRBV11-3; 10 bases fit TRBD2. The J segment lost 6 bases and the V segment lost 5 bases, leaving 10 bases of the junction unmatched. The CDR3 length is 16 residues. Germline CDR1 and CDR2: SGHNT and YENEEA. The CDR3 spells CASSPVSGGAVNEQFF. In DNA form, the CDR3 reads TGTGCCAGCAGCCCCGTAAGCGGGGGGGCTGTCAATGAGCAGTTCTTC.

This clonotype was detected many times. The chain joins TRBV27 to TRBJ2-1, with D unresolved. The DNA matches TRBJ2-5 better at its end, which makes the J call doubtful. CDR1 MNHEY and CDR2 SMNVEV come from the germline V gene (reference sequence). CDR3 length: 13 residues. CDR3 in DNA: TGTGCCAGCAGTTTTGACCGCCTGGGGACCCAGTACTTC. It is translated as CASSFDRLGTQYF.

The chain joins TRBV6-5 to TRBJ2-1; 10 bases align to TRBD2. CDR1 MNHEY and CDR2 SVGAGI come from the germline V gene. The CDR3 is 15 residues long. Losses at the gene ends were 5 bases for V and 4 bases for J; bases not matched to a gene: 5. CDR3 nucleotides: TGTGCCAGCAGTCGGCTAGCGGGAGATTACAATGAGCAGTTCTTC. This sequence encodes CASSRLAGDYNEQFF.

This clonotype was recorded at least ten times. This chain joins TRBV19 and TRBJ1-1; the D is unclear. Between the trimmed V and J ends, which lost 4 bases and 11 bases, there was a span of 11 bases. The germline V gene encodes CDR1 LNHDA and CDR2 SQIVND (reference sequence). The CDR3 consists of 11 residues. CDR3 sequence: CASSTLDWAFF. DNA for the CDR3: TGTGCCAGTAGTACGCTCGACTGGGCTTTCTTT.

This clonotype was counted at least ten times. The CDR3 here is CASSLSGGTDTQYF. DNA of the CDR3: TGTGCCAGCAGCTTATCGGGGGGCACAGATACGCAGTATTTT. The chain is built from TRBV7-2 and TRBJ2-3, with a possible D match to TRBD2 (6 bases). V was clipped by 2 bases and J by 1 base, with 7 bases between them. Germline values: CDR1 SGHTA, CDR2 FQGNSA. This CDR3 has 14 residues.

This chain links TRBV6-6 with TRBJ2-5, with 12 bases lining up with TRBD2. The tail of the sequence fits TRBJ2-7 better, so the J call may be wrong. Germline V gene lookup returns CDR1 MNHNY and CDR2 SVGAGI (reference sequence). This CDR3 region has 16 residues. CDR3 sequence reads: CASSYQLAGGPGEQYF. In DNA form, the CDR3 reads TGTGCCAGCAGTTACCAGCTAGCGGGAGGGCCGGGCGAGCAGTACTTC.

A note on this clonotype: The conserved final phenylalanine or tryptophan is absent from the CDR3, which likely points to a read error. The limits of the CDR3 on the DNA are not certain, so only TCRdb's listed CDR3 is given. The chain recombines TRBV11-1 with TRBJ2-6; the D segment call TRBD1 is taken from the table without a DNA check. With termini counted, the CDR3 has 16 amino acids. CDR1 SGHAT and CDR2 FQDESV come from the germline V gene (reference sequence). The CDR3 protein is CASSSGTTQTERFFGP.

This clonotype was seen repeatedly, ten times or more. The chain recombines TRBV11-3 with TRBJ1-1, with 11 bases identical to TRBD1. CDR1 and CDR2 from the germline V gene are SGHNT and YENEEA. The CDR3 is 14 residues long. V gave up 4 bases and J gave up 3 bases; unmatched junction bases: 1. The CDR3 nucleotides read TGTGCCAGCAGCTCGGGACAGGGGGACACTGAAGCTTTCTTT. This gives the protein CASSSGQGDTEAFF.

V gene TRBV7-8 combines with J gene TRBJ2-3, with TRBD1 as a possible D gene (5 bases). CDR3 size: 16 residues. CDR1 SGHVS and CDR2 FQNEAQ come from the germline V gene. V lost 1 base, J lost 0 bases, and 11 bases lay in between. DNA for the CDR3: TGTGCCAGCAGCTTAGACCTCGCAGGGAGCACAGATACGCAGTATTTT. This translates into CASSLDLAGSTDTQYF.

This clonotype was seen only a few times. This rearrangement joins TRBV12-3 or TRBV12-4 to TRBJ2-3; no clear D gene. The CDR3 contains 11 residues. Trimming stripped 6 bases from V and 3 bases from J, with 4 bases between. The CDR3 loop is CASSQTDTQYF. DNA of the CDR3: TGTGCCAGCAGCCAAACAGATACGCAGTATTTT.

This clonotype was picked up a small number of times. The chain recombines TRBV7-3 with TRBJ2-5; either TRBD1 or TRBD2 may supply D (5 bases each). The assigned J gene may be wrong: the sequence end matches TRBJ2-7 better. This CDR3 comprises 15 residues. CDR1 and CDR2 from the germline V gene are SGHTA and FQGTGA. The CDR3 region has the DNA TGTGCCAGCAGCTTAATGGGTGGGACGGCCTACGAGCAGTACTTC. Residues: CASSLMGGTAYEQYF.

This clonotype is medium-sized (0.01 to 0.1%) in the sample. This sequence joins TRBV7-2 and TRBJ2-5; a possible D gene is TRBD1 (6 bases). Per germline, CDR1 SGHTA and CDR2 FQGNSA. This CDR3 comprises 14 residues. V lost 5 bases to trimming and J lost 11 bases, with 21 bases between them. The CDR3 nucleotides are TGTGCCAGCAGCGCTGGAAACAGGGTTAATGAGCAGTACTTC. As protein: CASSAGNRVNEQYF.

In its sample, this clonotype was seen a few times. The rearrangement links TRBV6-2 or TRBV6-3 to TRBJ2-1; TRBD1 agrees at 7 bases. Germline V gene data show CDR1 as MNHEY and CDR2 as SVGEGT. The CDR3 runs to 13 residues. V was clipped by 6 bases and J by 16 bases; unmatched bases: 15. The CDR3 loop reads CASSSTLNRGEFF. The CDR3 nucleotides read TGTGCCAGCAGCAGCACCCTCAACAGGGGAGAATTCTTC.

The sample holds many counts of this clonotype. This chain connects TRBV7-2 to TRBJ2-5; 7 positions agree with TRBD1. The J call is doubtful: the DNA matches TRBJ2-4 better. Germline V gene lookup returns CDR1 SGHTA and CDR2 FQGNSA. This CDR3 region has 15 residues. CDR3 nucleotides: TGTGCCAGCAGCCCCCCGACAGGGTCCAAAAACATTCAGTACTTC. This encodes CASSPPTGSKNIQYF.

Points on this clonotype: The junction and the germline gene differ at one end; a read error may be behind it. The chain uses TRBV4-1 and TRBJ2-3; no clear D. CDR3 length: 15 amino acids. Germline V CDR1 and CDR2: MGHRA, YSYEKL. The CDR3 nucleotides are TGTGCCAGCAGCCCTCTCCCCCTTAGTCAAAATACGCAGTATTTT. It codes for CASSPLPLSQNTQYF.

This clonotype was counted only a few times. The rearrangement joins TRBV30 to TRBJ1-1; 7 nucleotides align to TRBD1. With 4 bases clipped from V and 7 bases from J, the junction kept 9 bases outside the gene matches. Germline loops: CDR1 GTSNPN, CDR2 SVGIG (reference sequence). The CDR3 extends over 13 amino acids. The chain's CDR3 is CAWKFSGGNEAFF. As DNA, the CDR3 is TGTGCCTGGAAATTTTCAGGGGGTAATGAAGCTTTCTTT. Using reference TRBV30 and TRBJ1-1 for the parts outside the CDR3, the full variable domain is SQTIHQWPATLVQPVGSPLSLECTVEGTSNPNLYWYRQAAGRGLQLLFYSVGIGQISSEVPQNLSASRPQDRQFILSSKKLLLSDSGFYLCAWKFSGGNEAFFGQGTRLTVV.

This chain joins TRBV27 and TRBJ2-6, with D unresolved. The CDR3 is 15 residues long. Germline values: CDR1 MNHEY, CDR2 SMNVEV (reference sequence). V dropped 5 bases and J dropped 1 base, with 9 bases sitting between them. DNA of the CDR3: TGTGCCAGCAGTGCGCAAGGGTCTGGGGCCAACGTCCTGACTTTC. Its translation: CASSAQGSGANVLTF.

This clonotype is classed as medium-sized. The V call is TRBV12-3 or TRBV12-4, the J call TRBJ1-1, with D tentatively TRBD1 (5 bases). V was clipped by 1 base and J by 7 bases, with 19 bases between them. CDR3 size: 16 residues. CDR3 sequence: CASSLGIRGSRNEAFF. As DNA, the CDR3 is TGTGCCAGCAGTTTAGGCATCCGGGGGAGCCGTAATGAAGCTTTCTTT.

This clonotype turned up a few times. The CDR3 spells CASSFGTEQYF. The CDR3 nucleotides read TGTGCCAGCAGCTTCGGGACAGAGCAGTACTTC. This chain connects TRBV7-2 to TRBJ2-1, with D tentatively TRBD1 (6 bases). The J call may be mistaken, given a closer DNA end match to TRBJ2-7. The germline gives CDR1 SGHTA, CDR2 FQGNSA. The CDR3 covers 11 residues.

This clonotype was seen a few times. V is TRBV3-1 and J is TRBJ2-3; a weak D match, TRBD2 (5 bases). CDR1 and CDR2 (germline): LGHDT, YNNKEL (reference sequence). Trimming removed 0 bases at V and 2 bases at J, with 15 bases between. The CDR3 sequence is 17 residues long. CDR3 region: CASSQDRAGPDTDTQYF. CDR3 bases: TGTGCCAGCAGCCAAGATCGCGCGGGCCCGGACACAGATACGCAGTATTTT.

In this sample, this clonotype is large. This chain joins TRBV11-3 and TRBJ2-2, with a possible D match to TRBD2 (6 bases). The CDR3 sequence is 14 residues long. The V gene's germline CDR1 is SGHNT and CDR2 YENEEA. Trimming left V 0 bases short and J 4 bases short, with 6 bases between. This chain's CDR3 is CASSLETSTGELFF. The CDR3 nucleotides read TGTGCCAGCAGCTTAGAGACTAGCACCGGGGAGCTGTTTTTT.

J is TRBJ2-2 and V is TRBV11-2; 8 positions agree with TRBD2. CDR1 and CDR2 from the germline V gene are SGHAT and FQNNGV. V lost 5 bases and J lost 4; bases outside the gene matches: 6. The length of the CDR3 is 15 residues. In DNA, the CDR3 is TGTGCCAGCAGCCCCGCGGGAGGACCCACCGGGGAGCTGTTTTTT. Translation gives CASSPAGGPTGELFF.

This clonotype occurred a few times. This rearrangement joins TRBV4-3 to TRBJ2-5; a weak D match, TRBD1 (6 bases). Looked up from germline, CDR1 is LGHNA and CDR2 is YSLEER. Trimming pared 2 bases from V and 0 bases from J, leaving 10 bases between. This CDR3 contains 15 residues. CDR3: CASSQWTDNQETQYF. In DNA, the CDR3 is TGCGCCAGCAGCCAATGGACAGATAACCAAGAGACCCAGTACTTC.